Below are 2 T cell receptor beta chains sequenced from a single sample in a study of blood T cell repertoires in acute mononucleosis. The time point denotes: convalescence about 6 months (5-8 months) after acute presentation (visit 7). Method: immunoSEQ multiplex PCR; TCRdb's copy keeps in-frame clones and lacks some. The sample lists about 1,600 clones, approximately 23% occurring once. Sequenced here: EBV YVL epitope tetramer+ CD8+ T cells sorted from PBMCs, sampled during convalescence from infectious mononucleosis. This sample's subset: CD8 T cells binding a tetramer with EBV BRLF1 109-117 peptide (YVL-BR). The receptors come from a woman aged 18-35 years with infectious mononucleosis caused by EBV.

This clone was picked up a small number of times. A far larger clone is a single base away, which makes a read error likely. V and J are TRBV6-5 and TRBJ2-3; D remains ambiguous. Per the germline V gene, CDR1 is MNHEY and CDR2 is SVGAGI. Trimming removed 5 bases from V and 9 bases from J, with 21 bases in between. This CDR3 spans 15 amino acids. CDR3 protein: CASSALLWSASTQYF. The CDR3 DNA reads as TGTGCCAGCAGTGCCCTACTTTGGTCAGCGTCGACGCAGTATTTT.

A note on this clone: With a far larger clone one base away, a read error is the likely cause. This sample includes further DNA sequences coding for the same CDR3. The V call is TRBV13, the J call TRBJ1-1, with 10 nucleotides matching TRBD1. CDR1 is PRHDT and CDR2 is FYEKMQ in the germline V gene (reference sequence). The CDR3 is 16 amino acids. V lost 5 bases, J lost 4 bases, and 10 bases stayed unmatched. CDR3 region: CASSQDDRGLSTEAFF. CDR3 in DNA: TGTGCCAGCAGCCAAGACGACAGGGGGCTGAGCACTGAAGCTTTCTTT.